The 10 T cell receptor beta chains below come from one sample, sequenced in a study of blood T cells in healthy people across ages. A J-beta primer mix and a sample-barcoded 5' primer were used in a second PCR of about 6 to 12 cycles. Via MiXCR, TCRdb re-called the 5' RACE reads, giving one row per CDR3 protein. The sample holds about 1.4 million distinct CDR3 sequences, 55% to 75% seen once. Material for sequencing was blood. The receptors were sampled from a man younger than 35 in good health.

V usage is TRBV15 and J usage is TRBJ1-6; weak D call: TRBD1 (5 bases). Between the trimmed V and J ends, which lost 0 bases and 3 bases, there was a span of 12 bases. Germline V gene sequence: CDR1 LNHNV, CDR2 YYDKDF (reference sequence). CDR3 length: 17 residues. DNA of the CDR3: TGTGCCACCAGCAGAGATCGTGGGACGAACTATAATTCACCCCTCCACTTT. Its translation is CATSRDRGTNYNSPLHF.

The V call is TRBV5-1, the J call TRBJ1-2; 7 bases agree with TRBD1. J was trimmed by 4 bases and V by 3 bases; bases with no gene match: 6. Germline V gene sequence: CDR1 SGHRS, CDR2 YFSETQ. The CDR3 is 14 amino acids. This CDR3 reads CASSSGQESYGYTF. The CDR3 coding sequence is TGCGCCAGCAGCTCCGGACAGGAAAGCTATGGCTACACCTTC.

The chain carries TRBV12-3 or TRBV12-4 and TRBJ2-5; D not resolved. With 4 bases removed from V and 5 bases from J, the gap between germline ends came to 8 bases. This CDR3 is built from 12 residues. The CDR3 sequence: CASSWRWETQYF. Written as DNA, the CDR3 is TGTGCCAGCAGTTGGCGATGGGAGACCCAGTACTTC.

CDR3 sequence reads: CASSLAVAKGRDYGYTF. CDR3 in DNA: TGTGCCAGCAGCTTGGCCGTGGCAAAGGGACGGGACTATGGCTACACCTTC. The chain has TRBV5-6 and TRBJ1-2, with D possibly TRBD1 on 5 matching bases. CDR3 length: 17 residues. Trimming took 0 bases from V and 3 from J, leaving 18 bases between them. The germline V gene encodes CDR1 SGHDT and CDR2 YYEEEE.

This clonotype occurred once. The rearrangement links TRBV20-1 to TRBJ2-3; 11 bases agree with TRBD2. The germline gives CDR1 DFQATT, CDR2 SNEGSKA (reference sequence). The length of the CDR3 is 15 residues. After removal of 3 bases from V and 7 bases from J, the junction contained 9 bases not matched to a gene. The CDR3 protein is CSASFSGRARNTQYF. The CDR3 bases are TGCAGTGCTAGTTTTAGCGGGAGGGCCCGGAATACGCAGTATTTT.

The sample holds a few counts of this clonotype. V gene TRBV7-9 combines with J gene TRBJ2-3; 10 bases line up with TRBD2. Trimming at V came to 5 bases and at J to 0 bases, leaving 5 bases not matched to a gene. The CDR3 is 16 residues long. Germline loops: CDR1 SEHNR, CDR2 FQNEAQ (reference sequence). The CDR3 protein is CASSPPTSGSTDTQYF. The CDR3 DNA sequence: TGTGCCAGCAGCCCTCCGACTAGCGGGAGCACAGATACGCAGTATTTT.

The V and J genes are TRBV12-3 or TRBV12-4 and TRBJ2-5, with TRBD2 as a possible D gene (6 bases). The CDR3 contains 16 residues. The V end lost 6 bases, the J end lost 5 bases, and 22 bases lay between the germline ends. Written as DNA, the CDR3 is TGTGCCAGCAGCCCAGCCGGGGGACGGCTCTCGGAGACCCAGTACTTC. This translates into CASSPAGGRLSETQYF.

The chain links TRBV2 to TRBJ2-1; D gene unclear. CDR1 is SNHLY, CDR2 FYNNEI, per germline. This CDR3 is 12 amino acids long. Between the trimmed V and J ends, which lost 8 bases and 5 bases, there was a span of 10 bases. The CDR3 loop reads CASAAPNNEQFF. CDR3 DNA: TGTGCCAGCGCCGCGCCTAACAATGAGCAGTTCTTC.

A word on this clonotype: Compared with germline, one end of the junction differs, possibly owing to a read error. The chain couples TRBV11-2 to TRBJ1-1, with D tentatively TRBD1 (5 bases). Germline V gene data show CDR1 as SGHAT and CDR2 as FQNNGV. The length of the CDR3 is 12 residues. This chain's CDR3 is CANSVAGPEAFF. The DNA of the CDR3 is TGTGCCAACAGCGTAGCAGGGCCTGAAGCTTTCTTT.

The chain is built from TRBV6-5 and TRBJ2-5; D is uncertain. This CDR3 comprises 14 residues. Germline loops: CDR1 MNHEY, CDR2 SVGAGI. The V end was cut by 5 bases, the J end by 5 bases, with 15 bases between. The CDR3 nucleotides are TGTGCCAGCAGTCGGAATCCAGACCGTGAGACCCAGTACTTC. The encoded protein is CASSRNPDRETQYF.